The 14 T cell receptor beta chains presented below share a single source sample, sequenced in a study of blood T cell repertoires in COVID-19. Repertoires were generated with immunoSEQ multiplex PCR, while TCRdb's copy carries only in-frame clones and drops some. The data contain about 300,000 clones, over 75% of them singletons. Input material: PBMCs or T cells enriched from blood (not recorded which). The receptor set was obtained from a woman aged 25 to 39 who had recovered from COVID-19.

The chain joins TRBV5-1 to TRBJ2-3, with 7 bases identical to TRBD2. The length of the CDR3 is 16 residues. Germline V CDR1 and CDR2: SGHRS, YFSETQ. J was trimmed by 2 bases and V by 3 bases; bases with no gene match: 9. CDR3 in DNA: TGCGCCAGCAGCTCCGGATGGGGGAGGGCCACAGATACGCAGTATTTT. This gives the protein CASSSGWGRATDTQYF.

This clone was counted a single time. The chain has TRBV7-9 and TRBJ1-3; unclear D gene. Germline V gives CDR1 SEHNR, CDR2 FQNEAQ (reference sequence). The CDR3 sequence is 14 residues long. Trimming took off 7 bases at V and 1 base at J, with 11 bases between the two ends. As DNA, the CDR3 is TGTGCCAGCACCCAGAGGCGATCTGGAAACACCATATATTTT. Protein: CASTQRRSGNTIYF.

The chain joins TRBV18 to TRBJ2-7; TRBD1 matches at 7 bases. After removal of 5 bases from V and 0 bases from J, the junction contained 7 bases not matched to a gene. The CDR3 has 15 amino acids. In germline, CDR1 is KGHSH, CDR2 LQKENI. Here the CDR3 reads CASSEDRRSSYEQYF. In DNA form, the CDR3 reads TGTGCCAGCTCAGAGGACAGGCGAAGCTCCTACGAGCAGTACTTC.

The V call is TRBV6-5, the J call TRBJ2-7, with 8 bases identical to TRBD1. In germline, CDR1 is MNHEY, CDR2 SVGAGI. This CDR3 comprises 13 residues. The V and J ends lost 4 bases and 5 bases, in that order; junction bases with no gene match: 4. The CDR3 bases are TGTGCCAGCAGTTCCGACAGGGGCCACGAGCAGTACTTC. It specifies CASSSDRGHEQYF.

The chain recombines TRBV27 with TRBJ1-4; D is perhaps TRBD1 (5 bases). The ends were cut back, 5 bases at V and 5 bases at J, with 18 bases in the middle. The CDR3 length is 16 residues. In germline, CDR1 is MNHEY, CDR2 SMNVEV (reference sequence). The CDR3 nucleotides are TGTGCCAGCAGTCGCACTGCCGGGGGATTCAATGAAAAACTGTTTTTT. This encodes CASSRTAGGFNEKLFF.

The chain is built from TRBV2 and TRBJ1-4; the D gene is possibly TRBD1 (5 bases). Germline V gives CDR1 SNHLY, CDR2 FYNNEI. The V end lost 7 bases, the J end lost 2 bases, and 8 bases lay between the germline ends. This CDR3 is 13 amino acids long. The CDR3 coding sequence is TGTGCCAGCACCCGGGGGACTAATGAAAAACTGTTTTTT. It translates to CASTRGTNEKLFF.

The chain couples TRBV9 to TRBJ2-5, with a possible D match to TRBD1 (5 bases). The CDR3 length is 16 residues. V was pared by 0 bases and J by 1 base, with 13 bases between. Looked up from germline, CDR1 is SGDLS and CDR2 is YYNGEE. CDR3 nucleotide sequence: TGTGCCAGCAGCGTAGCTGAAAGGGGTACCCAAGAGACCCAGTACTTC. Its protein is CASSVAERGTQETQYF.

J is TRBJ1-1 and V is TRBV10-3; TRBD1 agrees at 9 bases. V dropped 6 bases and J dropped 9; count of bases not matched to a gene: 11. This CDR3 spans 14 amino acids. Germline CDR1 is ENHRY and CDR2 is SYGVKD. CDR3 loop: CAIRTETGTGKAFF. Here the CDR3 DNA reads TGTGCCATCAGGACTGAAACCGGGACAGGGAAAGCTTTCTTT.

The chain is built from TRBV4-1 and TRBJ1-4; D gene unclear. Looked up from germline, CDR1 is MGHRA and CDR2 is YSYEKL. With 5 bases removed from V and 5 bases from J, the gap between germline ends came to 18 bases. This CDR3 region has 16 residues. Written as DNA, the CDR3 is TGCGCCAGCAGCAGCCTGAGCGGACCGGAGAATGAAAAACTGTTTTTT. Amino acid sequence: CASSSLSGPENEKLFF.

The chain combines TRBV29-1 with TRBJ1-2; 12 nucleotides line up with TRBD1. Germline V gene lookup returns CDR1 SQVTM and CDR2 ANQGSEA. CDR3 size: 12 residues. Trimming removed 7 bases from V and 8 bases from J; junction bases left unmatched: 5. The CDR3 region is CSGGQGAEGYTF. CDR3 nucleotides: TGCAGCGGGGGACAGGGGGCGGAGGGCTACACCTTC.

The chain joins TRBV6-1 to TRBJ2-3, with 15 nucleotides matching TRBD2. Germline CDR1 is MNHNS and CDR2 is SASEGT. The J segment lost 3 bases and the V segment lost 5 bases, leaving 3 bases of the junction unmatched. The CDR3 length is 16 residues. The CDR3 region has the DNA TGTGCCAGCAGTCAAGGGACTAGCGGGAGGACAGATACGCAGTATTTT. Residues: CASSQGTSGRTDTQYF.

The chain uses TRBV7-8 and TRBJ1-1; no clear D gene. This CDR3 comprises 15 residues. Germline V gene sequence: CDR1 SGHVS, CDR2 FQNEAQ. V was clipped by 2 bases and J by 0 bases, with 10 bases between them. DNA for the CDR3: TGTGCCAGCAGCTTATTATGGCCCATGAACACTGAAGCTTTCTTT. This translates into CASSLLWPMNTEAFF.

With regard to this clone: This sample includes further DNA sequences coding for the same CDR3. The V gene is TRBV6-2 or TRBV6-3, the J gene TRBJ1-2, with TRBD1 as a possible D gene (6 bases). The CDR3 runs 12 residues. From germline, CDR1 is MNHEY and CDR2 SVGEGT. V lost 5 bases and J 2 bases, leaving 6 bases between the germline ends. CDR3 sequence (DNA): TGTGCCAGCAGTGACAGGAACTATGGCTACACCTTC. It translates to CASSDRNYGYTF.

The J gene is TRBJ2-1, the V gene TRBV12-2; TRBD2 is the table's D call and was not checked against the DNA. TRBV12-2 is shown as a pseudogene. The CDR3 covers 17 residues. DNA for the CDR3: TGTGCAAGTCGCTTAGAGACTAGCGGATACTCCTACAATGAGCAGTTCTTC. Translating it yields CASRLETSGYSYNEQFF.